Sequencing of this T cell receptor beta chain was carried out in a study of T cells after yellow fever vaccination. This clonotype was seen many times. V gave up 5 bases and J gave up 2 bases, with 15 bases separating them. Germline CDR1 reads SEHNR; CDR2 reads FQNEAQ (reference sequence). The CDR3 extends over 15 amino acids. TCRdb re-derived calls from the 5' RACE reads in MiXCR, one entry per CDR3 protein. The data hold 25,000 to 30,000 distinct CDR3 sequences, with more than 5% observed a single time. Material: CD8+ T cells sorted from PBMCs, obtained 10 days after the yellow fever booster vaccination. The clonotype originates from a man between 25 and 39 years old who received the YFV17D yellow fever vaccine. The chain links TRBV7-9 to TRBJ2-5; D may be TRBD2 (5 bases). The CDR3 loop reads CASSPVFGGQETQYF. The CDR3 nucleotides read TGTGCCAGCAGCCCCGTTTTCGGCGGGCAAGAGACCCAGTACTTC.